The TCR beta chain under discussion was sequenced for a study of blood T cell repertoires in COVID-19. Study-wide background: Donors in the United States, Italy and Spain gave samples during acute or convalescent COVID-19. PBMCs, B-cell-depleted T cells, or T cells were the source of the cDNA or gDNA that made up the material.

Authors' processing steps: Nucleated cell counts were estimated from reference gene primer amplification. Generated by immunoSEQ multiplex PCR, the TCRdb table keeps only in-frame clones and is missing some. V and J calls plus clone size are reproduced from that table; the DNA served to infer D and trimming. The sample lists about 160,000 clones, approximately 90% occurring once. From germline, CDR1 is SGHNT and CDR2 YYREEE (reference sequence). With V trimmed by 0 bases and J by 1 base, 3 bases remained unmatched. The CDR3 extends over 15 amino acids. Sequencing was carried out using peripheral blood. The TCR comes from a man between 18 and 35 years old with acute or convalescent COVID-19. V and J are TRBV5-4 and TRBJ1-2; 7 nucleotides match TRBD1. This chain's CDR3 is CASSLAGGYNYGYTF. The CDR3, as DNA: TGTGCCAGCAGCTTGGCAGGGGGTTATAACTATGGCTACACCTTC. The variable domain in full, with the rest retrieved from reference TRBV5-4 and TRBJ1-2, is ETGVTQSPTHLIKTRGQQVTLRCSSQSGHNTVSWYQQALGQGPQFIFQYYREEENGRGNFPPRFSGLQFPNYSSELNVNALELDDSALYLCASSLAGGYNYGYTFGSGTRLTVV.